Listed here are 8 T cell receptor beta chains from one sample, sequenced in a study of T-cell reconstitution after alpha-beta-depleted transplantation in children. Using unique molecular identifiers, the investigators prepared the TCRbeta library. TCRdb passed the PCR reads through MiXCR, listing each CDR3 protein once. The sample includes about 98,000 distinct CDR3 sequences, around 22% seen only once; the top ten take over 20%. The sample here was PBMCs, taken before TCRalphabeta/CD19-depleted stem cell transplant. These receptors all come from a boy aged 2 to 9 with acute lymphoblastic leukemia, due to receive a stem cell transplant.

In its sample, this clonotype was seen a few times. This sequence joins TRBV5-1 and TRBJ1-3; a possible D gene is TRBD1 (6 bases). The CDR3 is 13 residues long. The germline gives CDR1 SGHRS, CDR2 YFSETQ. The V end lost 4 bases, the J end lost 1 base, and 6 bases lay between the germline ends. CDR3: CASSQGSGNTIYF. The CDR3 DNA is TGCGCCAGCAGCCAGGGGTCTGGAAACACCATATATTTT. The complete variable domain, with remaining parts taken from reference TRBV5-1 and TRBJ1-3, reads KAGVTQTPRYLIKTRGQQVTLSCSPISGHRSVSWYQQTPGQGLQFLFEYFSETQRNKGNFPGRFSGRQFSNSRSEMNVSTLELGDSALYLCASSQGSGNTIYFGEGSWLTVV.

This chain links TRBV6-6 with TRBJ2-1; 7 nucleotides align to TRBD2. Germline CDR1 MNHNY, CDR2 SVGAGI (reference sequence). After removal of 5 bases from V and 6 bases from J, the junction contained 4 bases not matched to a gene. This CDR3 region has 13 residues. CDR3 loop: CASSSGTFNEQFF. Here the CDR3 DNA reads TGTGCCAGCAGTAGCGGGACTTTCAATGAGCAGTTCTTC.

The J gene is TRBJ2-6, the V gene TRBV12-3 or TRBV12-4; D is possibly TRBD1 (6 bases). The V end was cut by 3 bases, the J end by 0 bases, with 12 bases between. The CDR3 is 17 residues long. The CDR3 nucleotides are TGTGCCAGCAGTTTCGGACAGCCCAGCTCTGGGGCCAACGTCCTGACTTTC. It translates to CASSFGQPSSGANVLTF.

The chain has TRBV6-1 and TRBJ2-3; 9 bases align to TRBD1. CDR3 length equals 15 residues. The trim removed 8 bases at V and 4 bases at J, leaving 10 bases unmatched. The germline V gene encodes CDR1 MNHNS and CDR2 SASEGT. CDR3 coding DNA: TGTGCCAGCCCCGCGGGGACAGGGATTCCAGATACGCAGTATTTT. It codes for CASPAGTGIPDTQYF.

This clonotype has just a few counts. This chain connects TRBV7-3 to TRBJ2-1, with a weak D call TRBD1 (6 bases). Germline loops: CDR1 SGHTA, CDR2 FQGTGA. CDR3 size: 16 residues. With 5 bases removed from V and 4 bases from J, the gap between germline ends came to 18 bases. The CDR3 region has the DNA TGTGCCAGCAGCCCCGATGGGGGCGCGCGTTACAATGAGCAGTTCTTC. Its protein product is CASSPDGGARYNEQFF.

This clonotype was seen repeatedly, ten times or more. The chain recombines TRBV20-1 with TRBJ2-7; 9 positions match TRBD2. The V gene end was trimmed by 3 bases and the J gene end by 4 bases; junction bases not matched to a gene: 7. There are 14 residues in the CDR3. The V gene's germline CDR1 is DFQATT and CDR2 SNEGSKA (reference sequence). The CDR3 loop reads CSARGGTSPYEQYF. The CDR3 nucleotides are TGCAGTGCTAGGGGTGGGACTAGCCCTTACGAGCAGTACTTC.

This clonotype was observed a few times. The chain is built from TRBV20-1 and TRBJ2-1; TRBD2 is a possible D gene (5 bases). Trimming left V 6 bases short and J 7 bases short, with 16 bases between. Germline V lookup: CDR1 DFQATT, CDR2 SNEGSKA (reference sequence). This CDR3 comprises 13 residues. The DNA for the CDR3 is TGCAGTGCACCCGGGGTCTCGGTGAATGAGCAGTTCTTC. Translating it yields CSAPGVSVNEQFF.

This clonotype was picked up a small number of times. The V and J genes are TRBV18 and TRBJ1-2; D not certain. Trimming pared 2 bases from V and 0 bases from J, leaving 10 bases between. In germline, CDR1 is KGHSH, CDR2 LQKENI. There are 15 residues in the CDR3. CDR3 protein: CASSPRSDSNYGYTF. CDR3 DNA: TGTGCCAGCTCACCAAGGTCAGATTCTAACTATGGCTACACCTTC.